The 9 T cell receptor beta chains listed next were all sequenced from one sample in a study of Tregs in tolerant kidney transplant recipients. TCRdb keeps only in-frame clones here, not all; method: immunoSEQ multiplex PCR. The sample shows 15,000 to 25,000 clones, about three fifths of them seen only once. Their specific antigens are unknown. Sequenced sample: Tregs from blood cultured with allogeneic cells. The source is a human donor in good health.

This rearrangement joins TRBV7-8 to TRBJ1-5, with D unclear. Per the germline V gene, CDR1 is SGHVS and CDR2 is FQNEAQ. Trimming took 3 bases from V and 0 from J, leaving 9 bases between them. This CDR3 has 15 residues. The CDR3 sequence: CASSFSGISNQPQHF. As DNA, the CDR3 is TGTGCCAGCAGCTTTAGTGGTATTAGCAATCAGCCCCAGCATTTT.

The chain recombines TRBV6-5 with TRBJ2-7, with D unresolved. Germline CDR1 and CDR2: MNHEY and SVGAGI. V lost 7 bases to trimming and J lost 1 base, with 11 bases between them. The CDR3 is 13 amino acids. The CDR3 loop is CASKAPSSYEQYF. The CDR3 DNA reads TGTGCCAGCAAGGCCCCTTCTTCCTACGAGCAGTACTTC.

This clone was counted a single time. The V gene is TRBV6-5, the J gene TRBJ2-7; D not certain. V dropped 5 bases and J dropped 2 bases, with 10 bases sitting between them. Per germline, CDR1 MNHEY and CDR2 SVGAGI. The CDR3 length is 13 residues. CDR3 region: CASSGGPTYEQYF. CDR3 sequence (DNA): TGTGCCAGCAGTGGCGGACCGACCTACGAGCAGTACTTC.

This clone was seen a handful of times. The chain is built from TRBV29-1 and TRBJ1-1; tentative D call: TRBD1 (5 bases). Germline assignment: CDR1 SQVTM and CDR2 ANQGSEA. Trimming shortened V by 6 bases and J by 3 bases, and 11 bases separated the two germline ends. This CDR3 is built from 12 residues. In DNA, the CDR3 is TGCAGCGTGCGGGGGGGATACACTGAAGCTTTCTTT. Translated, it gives CSVRGGYTEAFF.

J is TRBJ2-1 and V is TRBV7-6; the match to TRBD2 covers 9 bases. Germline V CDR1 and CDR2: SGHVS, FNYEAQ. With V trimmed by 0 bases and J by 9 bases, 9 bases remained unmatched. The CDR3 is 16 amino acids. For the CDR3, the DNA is TGTGCCAGCAGCTTAGCGTTGGCGGGAGGGCCTGGTGAGCAGTTCTTC. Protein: CASSLALAGGPGEQFF.

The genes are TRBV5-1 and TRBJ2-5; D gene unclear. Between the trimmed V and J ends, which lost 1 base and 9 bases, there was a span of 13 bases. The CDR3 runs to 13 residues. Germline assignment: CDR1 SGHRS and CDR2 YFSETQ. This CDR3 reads CASSLFERRAQYF. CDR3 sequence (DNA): TGCGCCAGCAGCTTGTTCGAGCGAAGGGCCCAGTACTTC.

CDR3 coding DNA: TGCGCCAGCAGCCTCCAGGGACATCGGAACACTGAAGCTTTCTTT. Residues: CASSLQGHRNTEAFF. The chain carries TRBV5-1 and TRBJ1-1; TRBD1 might be the D (6 bases). The CDR3 totals 15 residues. The V end was cut by 4 bases, the J end by 1 base, with 14 bases between. CDR1 SGHRS and CDR2 YFSETQ come from the germline V gene.

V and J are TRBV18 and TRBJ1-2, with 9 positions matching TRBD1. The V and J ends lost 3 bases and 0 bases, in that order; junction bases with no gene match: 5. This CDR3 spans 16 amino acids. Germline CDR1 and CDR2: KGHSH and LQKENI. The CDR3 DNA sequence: TGTGCCAGCTCACCGAGGACAGGGGAAACTAACTATGGCTACACCTTC. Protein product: CASSPRTGETNYGYTF. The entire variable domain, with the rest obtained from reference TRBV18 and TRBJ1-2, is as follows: NAGVMQNPRHLVRRRGQEARLRCSPMKGHSHVYWYRQLPEEGLKFMVYLQKENIIDESGMPKERFSAEFPKEGPSILRIQQVVRGDSAAYFCASSPRTGETNYGYTFGSGTRLTVV.

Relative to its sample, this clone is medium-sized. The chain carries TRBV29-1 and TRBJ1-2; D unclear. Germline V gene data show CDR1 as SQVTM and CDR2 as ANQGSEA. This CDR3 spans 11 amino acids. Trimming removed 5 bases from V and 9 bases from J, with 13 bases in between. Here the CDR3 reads CSVSIDGSYTF. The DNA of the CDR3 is TGCAGCGTTTCTATAGATGGTAGCTACACCTTC.